A selection of T cell receptor beta chains follows, all from one sample in a study of blood T cell repertoires in COVID-19. The method was immunoSEQ multiplex PCR; TCRdb's version includes in-frame clones alone and lacks a portion of them. The sample consists of 26,000 or so clones, around 67% of them appearing once. What was sequenced was peripheral blood. Every receptor here comes from a man aged 60 to 69 with active or convalescent COVID-19. Each CDR3 is given with its conserved first and last residue.

>TRBV3-1/TRBV3-2
CASSQDWRMNTEAFF
>TRBV9
CAPHKRGKESTYNEQFF
>TRBV24-1
CATSDPGQGQETQYF
>TRBV12-3/TRBV12-4
CASKTGVHTEAFF
>TRBV6-6
CASSPPRTGGRAADTQYF
>TRBV2
CASSESLGTTYEQYF
>TRBV6-5
CASKLNIDSNTEAFF
>TRBV11-2
CASSMGTGPSQPQHF
>TRBV7-9
CASSPNVGGTIYF
>TRBV7-9
CASSLVGQGRVNTEAFF
>TRBV13
CASSQLVPINEQFF
>TRBV25-1
CASSGGDSGNTIYF
>TRBV6-5
CAGQGIIGYTF
>TRBV5-4
CASSLGAGIDDTQYF
>TRBV6-5
CASSYVGQSYEQYF
>TRBV3-1/TRBV3-2
CASSQGPGQGATSGNTIYF
>TRBV5-1
CASSPGTEASPRNEKLFF
>TRBV10-1
CASSEIRGTSQYF
>TRBV5-6
CASSHPSATNEKLFF
>TRBV6-5
CASSDRGREEQYF
>TRBV10-2
CASSDGTGKYEQYF
>TRBV6-5
CASRPDRSYQPQHF
>TRBV19
CASSFSGVRKNIQYF
>TRBV18
CASSPSFTGGHEQYF
>TRBV6-6
CASSPPLGQGRSEAFF
>TRBV6-2/TRBV6-3
CASSYSSGVYEQYF
>TRBV30
CAWSRDRPYGYTF
>TRBV5-6
CASSTYKQHQPQHF
>TRBV6-2/TRBV6-3
CASRRDTGELFF
>TRBV10-3
CAISEAGMDYGYTF
>TRBV29-1
CSVGLVSSYEQYF
>TRBV7-8
CASSLRSRAEAFF
>TRBV15
CATSRGQTSGANVLTF
>TRBV6-4
CASSDAFRGGPDTQYF
>TRBV5-1
CASSLQGQLGYEQYF
>TRBV11-2
CASSPREAVFGELFF
>TRBV9
CASSVTTRGNTIYF
>TRBV7-2
CASAGVIYNEQFF
>TRBV29-1
CSVWTPENTEAFF
>TRBV5-1
CASSLESVHISGYTF
>TRBV5-1
CASSLHPTGNTGELFF
>TRBV30
CAWSGGTGFDQPQHF
>TRBV27
CASRRDSYNSPLHF
>TRBV30
CAWSKQGLAKNIQYF
>TRBV9
CASSAGLDGYNEQFF
>TRBV14
CASSRAKVAGEKLFF
>TRBV19
CASSEDRPADEKLFF
>TRBV7-2
CASSFGVPGLPRVTQYF
>TRBV6-1
CASSELRDRVTF
>TRBV2
CASRPVLGLAAYEQYF
>TRBV5-1
CASSPSGETQYF
>TRBV6-5
CASGRQTTNEKLFF
>TRBV11-3
CASSSSGTWGRLGQTEAFF
>TRBV18
CASSPRAPATNEKLFF
>TRBV5-5
CASSMREGTYEQYF
>TRBV27
CASRLGTGQKNTEAFF
>TRBV10-3
CATTSPAGGDSEAFF
>TRBV7-9
CASSRTQGASPYEQYF
>TRBV7-6
CASSRQGAGGETQYF